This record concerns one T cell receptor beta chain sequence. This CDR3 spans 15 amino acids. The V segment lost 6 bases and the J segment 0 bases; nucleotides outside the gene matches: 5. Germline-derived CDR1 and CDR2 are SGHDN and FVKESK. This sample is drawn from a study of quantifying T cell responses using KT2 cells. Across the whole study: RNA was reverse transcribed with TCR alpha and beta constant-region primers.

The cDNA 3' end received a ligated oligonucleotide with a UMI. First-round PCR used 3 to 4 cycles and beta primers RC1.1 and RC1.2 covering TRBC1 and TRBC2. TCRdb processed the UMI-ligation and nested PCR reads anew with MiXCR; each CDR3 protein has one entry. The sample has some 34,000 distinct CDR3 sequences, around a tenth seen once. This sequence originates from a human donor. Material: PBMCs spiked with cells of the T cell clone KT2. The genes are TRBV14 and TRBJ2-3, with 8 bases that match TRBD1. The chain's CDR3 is CASSQGARSTDTQYF. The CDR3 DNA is TGTGCCAGCAGTCAGGGGGCGAGGAGCACAGATACGCAGTATTTT.